This T cell receptor beta chain was sequenced during a study of blood T cells in healthy people across ages (dated by TCRdb to the mid-2010s). For the study in its entirety: In model experiments, roughly one uniquely barcoded TCR beta cDNA molecule per two T cells was captured by template switching. To track age-related changes in TCR beta repertoire diversity, the study relied on deep sequencing normalized with unique cDNA molecular identifiers. The donors were divided into four age groups: young (average approximately 15 years), middle-aged (approximately 39), aged (approximately 62) and long-lived (roughly 88). To avoid experimental bias, donors of different ages were randomly spread across the sequencing lanes. Two additional independent replicas of 1 million unique cDNA reads from the same blood draw were analyzed for two donors (one aged 18 to 29 and one aged 80 or older). The paper as a whole reports these results and caveats: Compared with the aged group, the long-lived group had more naive CD4+ T cells, fewer expanded clones and increased TCR diversity, a pattern suggesting age selection. There was a strong correlation between observed TCR beta diversity and the percentage of naive T cells measured by flow cytometry. As age increased, observed TCR beta diversity per million T cells dropped in a roughly linear way, and a significant reduction was already evident by age around 41. Donor CMV infection status was unknown, potentially confounding age-related changes in expanded clonotypes. Bulk unsorted PBMC profiling prevented conclusive comparison of naive and antigen-experienced compartments. Estimates of total diversity based on one million sequenced T cells were regarded as lower bounds and as underestimates.

This clonotype has only a few counts. What this receptor recognizes is not known. Base qualities are not provided; no much larger clone lies one nucleotide away. The donors were roughly 40 Caucasian individuals from Russia, aged 6 to 90 years, who were systemically healthy. Each donor gave around 9.8 milliliters of peripheral blood, collected into EDTA-treated Vacutainer tubes. Ficoll-Paque density-gradient centrifugation was used to isolate PBMCs, with at least 7 million per sample. Total RNA, at least 5.5 micrograms per sample, was extracted from PBMCs with Trizol reagent. The percentages of naive CD45RAhigh/CD27high T cells were determined by flow cytometry on a PBMC aliquot from every donor. The library was made by 5' RACE. The instrument given in TCRdb is Illumina HiSeq 2500. A second PCR of roughly 7 to 11 cycles was performed with a sample-barcoded 5' primer and a J-beta primer mix. A unique molecular identifier was introduced onto each TCR beta cDNA molecule by a template-switch 5' adaptor carrying 12 random nucleotides. Each sample yielded at least 2.5 million CDR3-containing paired-end reads. First-strand cDNA was synthesized from all RNA with the Mint cDNA synthesis kit, primed by a TRBC-specific oligonucleotide. All cDNA was treated with uracil-DNA glycosylase and then went through a first 18-cycle PCR with the universal primers M1SS and BC2_uni_R. On the study's bioinformatics: For normalization, 1 million high-quality reads, each with a distinct molecular identifier, were randomly selected from each sample. Reads with shared molecular identifiers were discarded instead of being binned into consensus sequences. MiTCR, run with a Q25 quality threshold and the strictest error-elimination algorithm, handled CDR3 identification, clonotype clustering and error correction. A nonparametric unseen species model with Euler transformation was used to estimate a lower bound on total TCR beta diversity. Using fastp trimming at Q25 and MiXCR clonotype assembly, TCRdb reanalyzed the public sequencing data and kept in-frame beta chains. Duplicate CDR3 protein sequences are folded into a single record with the most common DNA and genes. Clone size and V and J calls follow TCRdb, not the original study. For this sample there are roughly 1,300,000 distinct CDR3 sequences; approximately 59% appear just once. Over 5.5% of the sample lies in the top ten.

CDR1 and CDR2, looked up from the germline V gene, are MNHEY and SVGEGT. Spanning cysteine to phenylalanine, the CDR3 consists of 14 amino acids. Only CDR3 DNA remains: 42 bases, in frame from the first base. The chain links TRBV6-2 or TRBV6-3 with TRBJ2-4; a tentative D match to TRBD1 spans 5 bases. Judging by the DNA end, TRBJ2-7 fits better; the J call may be wrong. Sequencing input: blood. The receptor comes from a young man in good health. CDR3 loop: CASSYDSDAYEQYF. The nucleotide sequence reads as follows: TGTGCCAGCAGTTACGACAGTGATGCCTACGAGCAGTACTTC.